This is a list of T cell receptor beta chains from one sample in a study of shared clonotypes between healthy human individuals. The protocol was immunoSEQ multiplex PCR, while the TCRdb copy is restricted to in-frame clones and leaves out a portion. Among over a million clones listed, approximately 96% were seen once. Sequencing input: naive CD4+ T cells sorted from blood. The receptors were gathered from a man aged 25 to 40 in good health. Both conserved end residues are part of each CDR3.

>TRBJ2-7|TRBV9
CASSVVGTSGMDEQYF
>TRBJ1-4|TRBV7-2
CASSLAGTSTNEKLFF
>TRBJ2-7|TRBV28
CASRYRGEQYF
>TRBJ2-7|TRBV7-9
CASSFTGFGFDEQYF
>TRBJ2-6|TRBV6-6
CASSDGGGANVLTF
>TRBJ1-2|TRBV6-5
CASSYTRFGTGDGYTF
>TRBJ1-1|TRBV9
CASSVVSNTEAFF
>TRBJ2-5|TRBV7-9
CASSLGRQGGSLGETQYF
>TRBJ2-6|TRBV5-4
CASSHQGQGAGGANVLTF
>TRBJ2-1|TRBV7-6
CASSLPLGTSGTSEQFF
>TRBJ2-3|TRBV7-2
CASSQVPRAQYF
>TRBJ2-2|TRBV9
CASSVDLAGELFF
>TRBJ2-1|TRBV19
CASSRTDNEQFF
>TRBJ2-2|TRBV5-1
CASSFDRTGELFF
>TRBJ2-7|TRBV28
CASTGGTYEQYF
>TRBJ2-7|TRBV2
CASSDWADLSYEQYF
>TRBJ2-3|TRBV9
CASSVWTSSTDTQYF
>TRBJ1-5|TRBV28
CASSPYRGNQPQHF
>TRBJ1-2|TRBV6-5
CASSPGTAGYTF
>TRBJ1-3|TRBV5-1
CASSLGQSSGNTIYF
>TRBJ1-2|TRBV5-1
CASSTAPGVRGYTF
>TRBJ1-5|TRBV28
CASRGTLGKSNQPQHF
>TRBJ2-7|TRBV5-1
CASSFSGPDEQYF
>TRBJ2-7|TRBV7-4
CASGRRWDKPSYEQYF
>TRBJ1-5|TRBV7-2
CASSLGRNQPQHF
>TRBJ2-5|TRBV29-1
CSGTMDSTKQYF
>TRBJ2-5|TRBV9
CASSVTGAGETQYF
>TRBJ1-2|TRBV19
CASSIDSQSNGYTF
>TRBJ1-1|TRBV5-1
CASSPNGGVDTEAFF
>TRBJ2-7|TRBV2
CASKEDTHEQYF
>TRBJ2-5|TRBV5-1
CASSFDPYQETQYF
>TRBJ2-3|TRBV5-4
CASSLVMGGSTTQYF
>TRBJ1-5|TRBV9
CASSVEGGNQPQHF
>TRBJ2-7|TRBV7-6
CASSLGGQYEQYF
>TRBJ2-5|TRBV5-4
CASTNRGGETQYF
>TRBJ2-5|TRBV5-8
CASSLRRTGGRQETQYF
>TRBJ2-1|TRBV2
CASSSETYNEQFF
>TRBJ1-2|TRBV7-9
CASSQTVNYGYTF
>TRBJ1-1|TRBV18
CASSPFGLTENTEAFF
>TRBJ1-4|TRBV28
CASSDPSGQAFF
>TRBJ2-7|TRBV21-1
CASSKLWALTSGGTDSYEQYF
>TRBJ2-5|TRBV4-3
CASSQGGSQETQYF
>TRBJ2-2|TRBV10-1
CASSGTVLGTGELFF
>TRBJ2-7|TRBV20-1
CSAYDRMQYF
>TRBJ2-7|TRBV11-2
CASNSGNSYEQYF
>TRBJ2-3|TRBV28
CASSLVDTDTQYF
>TRBJ2-5|TRBV7-2
CASSLNPAGASETQYF
>TRBJ2-2|TRBV6-5
CASSSTPTATGELFF
>TRBJ1-2|TRBV28
CASSSGNPYGYTF
>TRBJ2-7|TRBV7-2
CASSRGTSGTEQYF